Sequencing of this T cell receptor (beta chain) was carried out in a study of radiation and T cells in renal cell carcinoma. The table came from immunoSEQ multiplex PCR; TCRdb's copy has only in-frame clones and leaves some out. The repertoire holds 150,000 to 200,000 clones, with about 85% as singletons. Time point in this sample: blood 4 weeks post-SBRT, at nephrectomy. Treatment specified: 15 Gy SBRT to primary tumor, nephrectomy 4 weeks later. CDR3 length: 14 residues. Germline lookup yields CDR1 SGHTA and CDR2 FQGNSA. V gave up 4 bases and J gave up 4 bases, with 10 bases separating them. The TCR originated in a woman in her forties or fifties with renal cell carcinoma. The source material was blood, sampled from a patient whose treatment included radiotherapy and nephrectomy. The gene calls are TRBV7-2 and TRBJ2-2, with a possible D match to TRBD1 (6 bases). The CDR3 sequence: CASSSGAFTGELFF. The CDR3 bases are TGTGCCAGCAGCTCAGGGGCATTCACCGGGGAGCTGTTTTTT. Supplemented by reference TRBV7-2 and TRBJ2-2, the full variable domain reads GAGVSQSPSNKVTEKGKDVELRCDPISGHTALYWYRQSLGQGLEFLIYFQGNSAPDKSGLPSDRFSAERTGGSVSTLTIQRTQQEDSAVYLCASSSGAFTGELFFGEGSRLTVL.